These T cell receptor beta chains were read from a single sample in a study of regulatory T cells in long-lasting Graves disease. One entry per CDR3 protein, called by TCRdb with MiXCR from the multiplex PCR reads. Among approximately 400,000 distinct CDR3 sequences listed, under 15% were seen once. This sample was shared with a second study, whose subject was T cells in Graves' hyperthyroidism and ophthalmopathy.

Source: peripheral blood mononuclear cells (PBMCs), taken at new diagnosis, from a patient treated with antithyroid drugs. All receptors derive from a woman aged 30 to 39 with Graves disease. The CDR3 runs from the conserved cysteine through the conserved F or W. A D gene is named only where the DNA matches it firmly. Clone size is given for some rows only: seen once, a few or many times, or a class if the clone is expanded.

clone size: few; V gene: TRBV7-6; J gene: TRBJ2-2; D gene: TRBD1; CDR3 protein: CASSLDRDRVIPGELFF; CDR3 DNA: TGTGCCAGCAGCTTAGACCGGGACAGGGTAATCCCCGGGGAGCTGTTTTTT
clone size: many; V gene: TRBV12-3/TRBV12-4; J gene: TRBJ2-7; D gene: TRBD2; CDR3 protein: CASRGLIAGDSYEQYF; CDR3 DNA: TGTGCCAGCAGGGGATTAATAGCGGGCGACTCCTACGAGCAGTACTTC
clone size: few; V gene: TRBV19; J gene: TRBJ2-2; D gene: TRBD2; CDR3 protein: CASSIGLAGRTGELFF; CDR3 DNA: TGTGCCAGTAGTATCGGACTAGCGGGACGGACCGGGGAGCTGTTTTTT
clone size: many; V gene: TRBV6-5; J gene: TRBJ2-7; D gene: TRBD2; CDR3 protein: CASSSPGAGAVREQYF; CDR3 DNA: TGTGCCAGCAGTTCCCCTGGGGCGGGAGCTGTGCGGGAGCAGTACTTC
clone size: NA; V gene: TRBV3-1; J gene: TRBJ2-5; D gene: NA; CDR3 protein: CASSFTGEQYF; CDR3 DNA: TGTGCCAGCAGTTTTACGGGGGAGCAGTACTTC
clone size: many; V gene: TRBV20-1; J gene: TRBJ2-3; D gene: TRBD2; CDR3 protein: CSASVAGKDTQYF; CDR3 DNA: TGCAGTGCTAGTGTAGCGGGAAAGGATACGCAGTATTTT
clone size: many; V gene: TRBV28; J gene: TRBJ2-7; D gene: TRBD1; CDR3 protein: CARATGETYEQYF; CDR3 DNA: TGTGCCAGGGCGACAGGGGAGACCTACGAGCAGTACTTC
clone size: many; V gene: TRBV12-3/TRBV12-4; J gene: TRBJ2-2; D gene: TRBD2; CDR3 protein: CASSRTSGVVSGELFF; CDR3 DNA: TGTGCCAGCAGTCGGACTAGCGGGGTCGTTAGCGGGGAGCTGTTTTTT
clone size: NA; V gene: TRBV5-1; J gene: TRBJ2-7; D gene: NA; CDR3 protein: CASSRTKSSYEQYF; CDR3 DNA: TGCGCCAGCAGCAGGACAAAAAGCTCCTACGAGCAGTACTTC
clone size: many; V gene: TRBV6-5; J gene: TRBJ1-1; D gene: TRBD1; CDR3 protein: CASSFDRDRRLNTEAFF; CDR3 DNA: TGTGCCAGCAGTTTCGACCGGGACAGGAGGTTGAACACTGAAGCTTTCTTT
clone size: few; V gene: TRBV6-6; J gene: TRBJ1-1; D gene: NA; CDR3 protein: CASSYSTGTEAFF; CDR3 DNA: TGTGCCAGCAGTTACTCGACAGGCACTGAAGCTTTCTTT
clone size: few; V gene: TRBV5-4; J gene: TRBJ2-2; D gene: TRBD2; CDR3 protein: CASSPGTKGNTGELFF; CDR3 DNA: TGTGCCAGCAGCCCCGGGACTAAGGGCAACACCGGGGAGCTGTTTTTT
clone size: NA; V gene: TRBV4-1; J gene: TRBJ1-4; D gene: NA; CDR3 protein: CASSQGKGDWEKLFF; CDR3 DNA: TGCGCCAGCAGCCAAGGCAAAGGGGACTGGGAAAAACTGTTTTTT
clone size: few; V gene: TRBV19; J gene: TRBJ2-7; D gene: TRBD1; CDR3 protein: CAGSIDRGIAEQYF; CDR3 DNA: TGTGCCGGTAGTATAGACAGGGGAATTGCCGAGCAGTACTTC
clone size: NA; V gene: TRBV27; J gene: TRBJ1-2; D gene: NA; CDR3 protein: CASSLSSGLHYGYTF; CDR3 DNA: TGTGCCAGCAGTTTAAGTTCAGGCCTCCACTATGGCTACACCTTC
clone size: NA; V gene: TRBV29-1; J gene: TRBJ2-5; D gene: NA; CDR3 protein: CSVEDVQGTLKETQYF; CDR3 DNA: TGCAGCGTTGAAGACGTACAGGGAACGCTGAAAGAGACCCAGTACTTC
clone size: NA; V gene: TRBV6-2/TRBV6-3; J gene: TRBJ2-7; D gene: TRBD2; CDR3 protein: CASSEPSSGRDEQYF; CDR3 DNA: TGTGCCAGCAGTGAACCTTCTAGCGGGAGGGACGAGCAGTACTTC
clone size: NA; V gene: TRBV6-1; J gene: TRBJ2-3; D gene: NA; CDR3 protein: CASSEANLADTQYF; CDR3 DNA: TGTGCCAGCAGTGAAGCTAATTTGGCAGATACGCAGTATTTT
clone size: many; V gene: TRBV29-1; J gene: TRBJ1-2; D gene: NA; CDR3 protein: CSAEQGGGYTF; CDR3 DNA: TGCAGCGCTGAACAGGGTGGTGGCTACACCTTC
clone size: many; V gene: TRBV9; J gene: TRBJ2-7; D gene: NA; CDR3 protein: CASSPRGIEQYF; CDR3 DNA: TGTGCCAGCAGCCCCCGAGGGATCGAGCAGTACTTC
clone size: few; V gene: TRBV29-1; J gene: TRBJ2-7; D gene: TRBD2; CDR3 protein: CSVRLATEQYF; CDR3 DNA: TGCAGCGTGCGACTAGCAACCGAGCAGTACTTC
clone size: many; V gene: TRBV6-1; J gene: TRBJ2-2; D gene: NA; CDR3 protein: CASSRTGGSGELFF; CDR3 DNA: TGTGCCAGCTCGAGGACGGGCGGTAGCGGGGAGCTGTTTTTT
clone size: many; V gene: TRBV6-1; J gene: TRBJ2-7; D gene: NA; CDR3 protein: CASSNYGGEQYF; CDR3 DNA: TGTGCCAGCAGTAATTATGGGGGCGAGCAGTACTTC
clone size: many; V gene: TRBV6-1; J gene: TRBJ1-3; D gene: NA; CDR3 protein: CASSLGAGGNTIYF; CDR3 DNA: TGTGCCAGCAGCCTGGGGGCTGGGGGAAACACCATATATTTT
clone size: many; V gene: TRBV20-1; J gene: TRBJ2-1; D gene: TRBD2; CDR3 protein: CSARDRAGLAVFYNEQFF; CDR3 DNA: TGCAGTGCTAGAGATCGAGCGGGACTAGCAGTGTTCTACAATGAGCAGTTCTTC
clone size: NA; V gene: TRBV4-2; J gene: TRBJ2-5; D gene: NA; CDR3 protein: CASSPSTSSQETQYF; CDR3 DNA: TGTGCCAGCAGCCCGTCGACTAGTTCCCAAGAGACCCAGTACTTC
clone size: many; V gene: TRBV20-1; J gene: TRBJ2-5; D gene: NA; CDR3 protein: CSGRPGQEETQYF; CDR3 DNA: TGCAGTGGTAGACCAGGGCAAGAGGAGACCCAGTACTTC